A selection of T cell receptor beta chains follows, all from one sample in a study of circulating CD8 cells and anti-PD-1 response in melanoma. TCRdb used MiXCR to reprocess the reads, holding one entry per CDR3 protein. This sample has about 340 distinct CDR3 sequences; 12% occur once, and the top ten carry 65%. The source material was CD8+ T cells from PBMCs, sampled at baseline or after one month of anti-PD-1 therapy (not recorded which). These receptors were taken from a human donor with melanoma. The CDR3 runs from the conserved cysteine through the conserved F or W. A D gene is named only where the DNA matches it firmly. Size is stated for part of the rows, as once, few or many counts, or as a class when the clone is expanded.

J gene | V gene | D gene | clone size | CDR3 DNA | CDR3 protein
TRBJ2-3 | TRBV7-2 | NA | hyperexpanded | TGTGCCAGCAGCTTAGACTTGGGTACGCAGTATTTT | CASSLDLGTQYF
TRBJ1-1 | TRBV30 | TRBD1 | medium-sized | TGTGCCGGCACAGGGGGCTCCCTCATGAACACTGAAGCTTTCTTT | CAGTGGSLMNTEAFF
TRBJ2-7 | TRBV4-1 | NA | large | TGCGCCAGCAGCCAAGTGTGGCAGGGAGAGTACGAGCAGTACTTC | CASSQVWQGEYEQYF
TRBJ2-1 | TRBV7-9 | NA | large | TGTGCCAGCAGCTTATCGACAGGCTACAATGAGCAGTTCTTC | CASSLSTGYNEQFF
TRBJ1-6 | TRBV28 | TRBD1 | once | TGTGCCAGCAGTACATTCCAGGGGGCGGCGCGGGATTCACCCCTCCACTTT | CASSTFQGAARDSPLHF
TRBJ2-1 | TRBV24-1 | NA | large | TGTGCCACCAGTGATTTAGTTGGGTCGGGTGAGCAGTTCTTC | CATSDLVGSGEQFF
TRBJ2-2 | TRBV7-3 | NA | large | TGTGCCAGCAGCTTAGGGACCGGGGAGCTGTTTTTT | CASSLGTGELFF
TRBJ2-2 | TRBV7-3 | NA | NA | TGTGCCAGCAGCTACCCCCTGACAAACCCGACCGGGGAGCTGTTTTTT | CASSYPLTNPTGELFF
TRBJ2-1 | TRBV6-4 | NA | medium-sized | TGTGCCAGCAGCCCCTCTAATGGGCCCCCCTACAATGAGCAGTTCTTC | CASSPSNGPPYNEQFF
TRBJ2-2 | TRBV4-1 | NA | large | TGCGCCAGCAGCCAAGCTTCAACAGTGAACACCGGGGAGCTGTTTTTT | CASSQASTVNTGELFF
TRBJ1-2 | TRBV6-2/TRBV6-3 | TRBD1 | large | TGTGCCAGCAGTTACTCGACAGGGTATGGCTACACCTTC | CASSYSTGYGYTF
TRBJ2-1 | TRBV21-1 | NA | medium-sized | TGTGCCAGCAGCTCGGGACTAAGCTCCTACAATGAGCAGTTCTTC | CASSSGLSSYNEQFF
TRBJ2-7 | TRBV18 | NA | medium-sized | TGTGCCAGCTCACCATACAGCGCGTCGGACAGAAAATACGAGCAGTACTTC | CASSPYSASDRKYEQYF
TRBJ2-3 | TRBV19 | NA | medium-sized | TGTGCCAGTAGTTTTGTGGCCTCCCGAGATACGCAGTATTTT | CASSFVASRDTQYF
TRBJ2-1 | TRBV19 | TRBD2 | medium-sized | TGTGCCAGTAGGTCCATCTGGACTGGCGGGGGTTACAATGAGCAGTTCTTC | CASRSIWTGGGYNEQFF
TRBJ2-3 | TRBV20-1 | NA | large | TGCAGTGCTAGGGGGCTCGATTCAGATACGCAGTATTTT | CSARGLDSDTQYF
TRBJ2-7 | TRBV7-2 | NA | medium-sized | TGTGCCAGCAGCCAGGGGCAGGGAAGCTCCTACGAGCAGTACTTC | CASSQGQGSSYEQYF
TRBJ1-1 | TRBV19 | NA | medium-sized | TGTGCCAGTAGTATGGGTTATTACACTGAAGCTTTCTTT | CASSMGYYTEAFF
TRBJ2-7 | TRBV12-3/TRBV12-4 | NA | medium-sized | TGTGCCAGCAGTATTTCCGGGACAACCTACGAGCAGTACTTC | CASSISGTTYEQYF
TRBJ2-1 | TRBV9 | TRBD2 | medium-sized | TGTGCCAGCAGCGTTTGGGCTAGCGGGGCCCTAGGGAATGAGCAGTTCTTC | CASSVWASGALGNEQFF
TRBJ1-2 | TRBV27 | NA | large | TGTGCCAGCAGTTCCCTCGGGGGTGGCTACACCTTC | CASSSLGGGYTF
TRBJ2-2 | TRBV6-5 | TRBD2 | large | TGTGCCAGCAGTTACTTAGCGGGGAACACCGGGGAGCTGTTTTTT | CASSYLAGNTGELFF
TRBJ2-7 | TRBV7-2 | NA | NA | TGTGCCAGCAGCTTAGCGGGACAAGGCTATTACGAGCAGTACTTC | CASSLAGQGYYEQYF
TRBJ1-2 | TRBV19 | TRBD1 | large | TGTGCCACGACAGGGGGGCTTAACTATGGCTACACCTTC | CATTGGLNYGYTF
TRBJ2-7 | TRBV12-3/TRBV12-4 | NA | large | TGTGCCAGCAGTTCCTCCTACGAGCAGTACTTC | CASSSSYEQYF
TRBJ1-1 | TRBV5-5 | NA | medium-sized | TGTGCCAGCAGCTTGGCTCCAGGGCAGAACACTGAAGCTTTCTTT | CASSLAPGQNTEAFF
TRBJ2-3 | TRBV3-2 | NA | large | TGTGCCAGCAGCTACAAACCTCACGACCGTTTATCGGGACAGGGGGTCGCAGATACGCAGTATTTT | CASSYKPHDRLSGQGVADTQYF
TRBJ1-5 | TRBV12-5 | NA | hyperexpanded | TGTGCTAGTGGCTCCGGATGGGGTGGCAATCAGCCCCAGCATTTT | CASGSGWGGNQPQHF
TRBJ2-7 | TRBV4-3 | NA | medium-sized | TGCGCCAGCAGCCAAGATGTAGGGATCGCCTACGAGCAGTACTTC | CASSQDVGIAYEQYF